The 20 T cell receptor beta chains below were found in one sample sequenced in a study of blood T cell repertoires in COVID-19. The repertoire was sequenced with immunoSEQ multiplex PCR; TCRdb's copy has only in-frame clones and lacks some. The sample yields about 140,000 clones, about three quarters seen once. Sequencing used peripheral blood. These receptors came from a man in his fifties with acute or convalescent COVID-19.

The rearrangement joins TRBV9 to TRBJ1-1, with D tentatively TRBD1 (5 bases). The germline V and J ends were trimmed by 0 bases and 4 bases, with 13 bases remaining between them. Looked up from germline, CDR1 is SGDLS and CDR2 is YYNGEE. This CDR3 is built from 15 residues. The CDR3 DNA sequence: TGTGCCAGCAGCGTAGAACTGCCAGGGCGCACTGAAGCTTTCTTT. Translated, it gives CASSVELPGRTEAFF.

The CDR3 is CASSGVGQGKNEQFF. CDR3 DNA sequence: TGTGCCAGCAGTGGGGTCGGACAGGGGAAAAATGAGCAGTTCTTC. The rearrangement links TRBV25-1 to TRBJ2-1; 9 bases fit TRBD1. Germline V gene data show CDR1 as MGHDK and CDR2 as SYGVNS. The junction had 8 bases not matched to a gene; V was cut back by 4 bases and J by 7 bases. The CDR3 length is 15 residues.

The CDR3 bases are TGCGCCAGCAGCTTGACTAGCGGGGAAACGGGCGAGCAGTACTTC. It specifies CASSLTSGETGEQYF. The chain joins TRBV5-1 to TRBJ2-7; 10 bases align to TRBD2. Germline V gives CDR1 SGHRS, CDR2 YFSETQ. This CDR3 is built from 15 residues. With 1 base clipped from V and 6 bases from J, the junction kept 7 bases outside the gene matches.

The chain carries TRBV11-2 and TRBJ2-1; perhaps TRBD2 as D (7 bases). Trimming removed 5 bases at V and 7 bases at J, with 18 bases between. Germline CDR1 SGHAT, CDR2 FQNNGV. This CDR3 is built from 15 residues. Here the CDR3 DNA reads TGTGCCAGCAGCATTGCTGGGGGGGCAGGAAATGAGCAGTTCTTC. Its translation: CASSIAGGAGNEQFF.

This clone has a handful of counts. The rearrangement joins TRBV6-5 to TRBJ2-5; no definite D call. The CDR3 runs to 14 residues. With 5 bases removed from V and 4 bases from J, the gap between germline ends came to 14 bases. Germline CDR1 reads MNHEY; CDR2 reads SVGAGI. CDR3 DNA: TGTGCCAGCAGTAGAGCCCACCGCGGAGAGACCCAGTACTTC. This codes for CASSRAHRGETQYF.

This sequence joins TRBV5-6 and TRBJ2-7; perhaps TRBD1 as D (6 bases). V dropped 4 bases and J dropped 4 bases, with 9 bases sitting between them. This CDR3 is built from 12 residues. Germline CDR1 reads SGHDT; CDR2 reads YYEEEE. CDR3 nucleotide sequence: TGTGCCAGCAGCCTTGACAGGTACGAGCAGTACTTC. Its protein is CASSLDRYEQYF.

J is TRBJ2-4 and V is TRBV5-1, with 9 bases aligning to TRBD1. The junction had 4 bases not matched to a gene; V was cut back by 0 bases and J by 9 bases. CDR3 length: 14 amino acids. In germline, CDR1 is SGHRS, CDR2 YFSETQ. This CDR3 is CASSLDRGRSIQYF. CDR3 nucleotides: TGCGCCAGCAGCTTGGACAGGGGGCGTAGCATTCAGTACTTC.

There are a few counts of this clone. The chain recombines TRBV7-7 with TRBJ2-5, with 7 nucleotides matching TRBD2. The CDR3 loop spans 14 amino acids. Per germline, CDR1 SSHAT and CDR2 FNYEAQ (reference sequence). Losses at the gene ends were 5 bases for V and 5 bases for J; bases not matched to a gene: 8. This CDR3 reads CASSGSSGTETQYF. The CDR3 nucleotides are TGTGCCAGCAGCGGTTCTAGCGGAACGGAGACCCAGTACTTC.

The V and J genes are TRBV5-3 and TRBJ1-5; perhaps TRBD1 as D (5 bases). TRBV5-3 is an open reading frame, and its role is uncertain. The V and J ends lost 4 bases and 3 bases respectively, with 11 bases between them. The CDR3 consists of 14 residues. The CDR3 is CARSNDSSNQPQHF. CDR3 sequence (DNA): TGTGCCAGAAGCAACGACAGCTCCAATCAGCCCCAGCATTTT.

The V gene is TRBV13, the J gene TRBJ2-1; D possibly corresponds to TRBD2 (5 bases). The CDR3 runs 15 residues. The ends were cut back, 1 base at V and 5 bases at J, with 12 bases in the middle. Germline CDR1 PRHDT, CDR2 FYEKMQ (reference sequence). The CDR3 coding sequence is TGTGCCAGCAGCTTAGAACTAGATAGAAACAATGAGCAGTTCTTC. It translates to CASSLELDRNNEQFF.

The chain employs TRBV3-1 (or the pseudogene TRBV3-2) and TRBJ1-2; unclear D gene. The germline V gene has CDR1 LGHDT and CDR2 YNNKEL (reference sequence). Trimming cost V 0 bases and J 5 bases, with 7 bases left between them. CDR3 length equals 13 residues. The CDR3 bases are TGTGCCAGCAGCCAAGAATCTACTTATGGCTACACCTTC. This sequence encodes CASSQESTYGYTF.

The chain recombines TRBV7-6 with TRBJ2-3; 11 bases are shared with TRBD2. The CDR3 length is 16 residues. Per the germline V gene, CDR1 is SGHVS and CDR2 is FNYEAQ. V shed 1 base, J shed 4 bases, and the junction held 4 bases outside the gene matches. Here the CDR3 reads CASSLVGSGGADTQYF. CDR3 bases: TGTGCCAGCAGCTTAGTCGGTAGCGGGGGGGCAGATACGCAGTATTTT.

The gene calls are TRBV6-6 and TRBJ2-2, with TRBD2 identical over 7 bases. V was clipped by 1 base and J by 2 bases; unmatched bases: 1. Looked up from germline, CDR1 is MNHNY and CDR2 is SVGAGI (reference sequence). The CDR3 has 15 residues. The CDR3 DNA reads TGTGCCAGCAGTTACTGGGGGGGTAACACCGGGGAGCTGTTTTTT. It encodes CASSYWGGNTGELFF.

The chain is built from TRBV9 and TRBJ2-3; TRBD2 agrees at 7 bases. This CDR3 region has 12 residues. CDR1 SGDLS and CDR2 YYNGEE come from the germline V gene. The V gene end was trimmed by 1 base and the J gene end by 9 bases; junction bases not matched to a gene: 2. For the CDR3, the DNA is TGTGCCAGCAGCGTACGGGGGGAGACGCAGTATTTT. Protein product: CASSVRGETQYF.

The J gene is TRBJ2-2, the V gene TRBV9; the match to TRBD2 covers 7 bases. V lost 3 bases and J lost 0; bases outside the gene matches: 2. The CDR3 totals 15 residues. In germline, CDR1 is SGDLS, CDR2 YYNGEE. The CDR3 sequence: CASSASGPNTGELFF. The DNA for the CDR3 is TGTGCCAGCAGCGCTAGCGGACCGAACACCGGGGAGCTGTTTTTT.

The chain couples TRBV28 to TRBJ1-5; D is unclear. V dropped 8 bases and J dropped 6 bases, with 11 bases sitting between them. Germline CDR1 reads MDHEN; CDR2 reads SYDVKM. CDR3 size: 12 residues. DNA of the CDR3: TGTGCCAGCTCCCTAGGTGGTCAGCCCCAGCATTTT. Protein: CASSLGGQPQHF.

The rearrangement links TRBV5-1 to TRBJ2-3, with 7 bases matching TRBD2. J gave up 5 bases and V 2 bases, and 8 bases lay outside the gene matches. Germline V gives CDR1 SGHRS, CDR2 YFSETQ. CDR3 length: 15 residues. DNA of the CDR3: TGCGCCAGCAGCTTCTGGGCGGGGAGGGGAGATACGCAGTATTTT. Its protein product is CASSFWAGRGDTQYF.

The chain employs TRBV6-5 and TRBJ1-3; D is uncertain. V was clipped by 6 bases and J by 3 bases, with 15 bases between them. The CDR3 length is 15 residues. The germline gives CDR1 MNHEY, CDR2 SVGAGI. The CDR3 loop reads CASSRGSVRGNTIYF. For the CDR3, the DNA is TGTGCCAGCAGCCGGGGTTCGGTGCGTGGAAACACCATATATTTT.

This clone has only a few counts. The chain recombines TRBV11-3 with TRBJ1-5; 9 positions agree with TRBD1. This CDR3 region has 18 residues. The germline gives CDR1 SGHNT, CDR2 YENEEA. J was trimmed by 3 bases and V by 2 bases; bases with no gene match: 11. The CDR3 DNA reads TGTGCCAGCAGCTTATGGACAGGGGCCCCGTTGAACAATCAGCCCCAGCATTTT. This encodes CASSLWTGAPLNNQPQHF.

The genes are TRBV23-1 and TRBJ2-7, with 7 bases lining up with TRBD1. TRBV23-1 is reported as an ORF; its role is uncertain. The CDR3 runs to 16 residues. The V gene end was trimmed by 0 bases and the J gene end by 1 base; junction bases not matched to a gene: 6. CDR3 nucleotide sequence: TGCGCCAGCAGTCAATCTTCCGACAGGGTATCCTACGAGCAGTACTTC. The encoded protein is CASSQSSDRVSYEQYF.